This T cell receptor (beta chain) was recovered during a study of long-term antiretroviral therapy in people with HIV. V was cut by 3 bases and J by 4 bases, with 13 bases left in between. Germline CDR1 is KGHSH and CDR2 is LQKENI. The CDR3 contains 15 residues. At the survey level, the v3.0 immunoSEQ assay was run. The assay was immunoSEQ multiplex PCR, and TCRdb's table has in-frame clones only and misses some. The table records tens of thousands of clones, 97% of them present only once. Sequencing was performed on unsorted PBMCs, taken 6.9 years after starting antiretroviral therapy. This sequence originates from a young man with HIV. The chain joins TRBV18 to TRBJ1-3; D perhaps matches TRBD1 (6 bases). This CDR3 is CASSPGRGGGNTIYF. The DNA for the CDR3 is TGTGCCAGCTCACCGGGCAGGGGAGGAGGAAACACCATATATTTT.